The present entry profiles one T cell receptor (beta chain) with its context. Its antigen is undetermined. This PCR relied on a set of 60 Vbeta primers and 13 Jbeta primers. TCRdb keeps only in-frame clones here, not all; method: immunoSEQ multiplex PCR. The sample contains some 130,000 clones, roughly three quarters of which appear only once. This entry comes from a study of cytomegalovirus exposure and HLA in healthy donors. General study findings and limits: HLA restriction was apparent for most CMV-associated TCR beta chains in a later analysis. Per a later analysis, HLA-associated TCR beta chains showed more clonal expansion than other, equally common TCR beta chains.

V was cut by 3 bases and J by 6 bases, with 9 bases left in between. The CDR3 runs to 11 residues. CDR1 and CDR2 (germline): DFQATT, SNEGSKA (reference sequence). The chain carries TRBV20-1 and TRBJ2-7, with D tentatively TRBD2 (5 bases). Sequenced sample: PBMCs. The TCR was taken from a man aged 25-45 years in good health and CMV-seronegative. The CDR3 spells CSASRRAEQYF. Here the CDR3 DNA reads TGCAGTGCTAGCCGGCGGGCCGAGCAGTACTTC.